The sequence of this T cell receptor (beta chain) was determined in a study of beta chain features in type 1 diabetes. This clone has more than one count but fewer than ten. Its antigen is still unknown. The sequenced template was cDNA made from the entire isolated RNA. The method was immunoSEQ multiplex PCR; TCRdb's version includes in-frame clones alone and lacks a portion of them. The sample holds 600,000 or so clones, about 14% seen once. V was clipped by 5 bases and J by 5 bases; unmatched bases: 17. This CDR3 region has 17 residues. Germline assignment: CDR1 SGHRS and CDR2 YFSETQ. Study-level findings and limits: Moderate but significant shortening of TCRB CDR3s was recorded in all four CD4+ subsets from Type 1 diabetes patients.

The TCR sequence derives from a man aged 18 to 35 with type 1 diabetes. Sample: naive CD4+ T cells from blood. This sequence joins TRBV5-1 and TRBJ2-7; 9 positions agree with TRBD2. Written as DNA, the CDR3 is TGCGCCAGCAGGAAGCCGGGACTAGCCTCGGGGGGGCACGAGCAGTACTTC. It encodes CASRKPGLASGGHEQYF.